This entry lists 25 T cell receptor beta chains sequenced from one sample in a study of OX40 agonist ivuxolimab in advanced cancers. Assay used: immunoSEQ multiplex PCR; TCRdb lists only in-frame clones, some missing. The sample consists of approximately 90,000 clones, about 83% of them appearing once. The source was CD4+ or CD8+ T cells sorted from blood, collected in a trial of the OX40 agonist ivuxolimab. These receptors were obtained from an adult with an advanced solid tumor such as melanoma, head and neck, liver or kidney cancer.

This chain connects TRBV28 to TRBJ2-2, with a tentative D call TRBD2 (5 bases). From germline, CDR1 is MDHEN and CDR2 SYDVKM. V was shortened by 8 bases and J by 6 bases, with 19 bases between the two germline ends. The CDR3 contains 15 residues. In DNA, the CDR3 is TGTGCCAGCGAGAGAGGGCTAATAACCCCCGGGGAGCTGTTTTTT. The encoded protein is CASERGLITPGELFF. Variable domain in full (rest from reference TRBV28 and TRBJ2-2): DVKVTQSSRYLVKRTGEKVFLECVQDMDHENMFWYRQDPGLGLRLIYFSYDVKMKEKGDIPEGYSVSREKKERFSLILESASTNQTSMYLCASERGLITPGELFFGEGSRLTVL.

DNA for the CDR3: TGTGCCTGGAGTGTCAATAGCAATCAGCCCCAGCATTTT. It translates to CAWSVNSNQPQHF. This chain links TRBV30 with TRBJ1-5; D uncertain. Germline CDR1 and CDR2: GTSNPN and SVGIG (reference sequence). Trimming shortened V by 0 bases and J by 0 bases, and 3 bases separated the two germline ends. This CDR3 is 13 amino acids long.

This rearrangement joins TRBV5-4 to TRBJ1-5; D gene unclear. Deletions cut 2 bases from V and 3 bases from J, with 18 bases between. Germline CDR1 is SGHNT and CDR2 is YYREEE (reference sequence). This CDR3 has 17 amino acids. The CDR3 sequence: CASSFRMTAEDNQPQHF. CDR3 in DNA: TGTGCCAGCAGCTTCAGGATGACCGCAGAGGACAATCAGCCCCAGCATTTT.

This CDR3 reads CASSLLLGETQYF. CDR3 coding DNA: TGCGCCAGCAGCTTGTTGCTGGGGGAGACCCAGTACTTC. The chain recombines TRBV5-1 with TRBJ2-5; no reliable D call. V lost 1 base and J lost 5, with 9 bases in between. Germline CDR1 reads SGHRS; CDR2 reads YFSETQ. The CDR3 is 13 residues long.

The chain recombines TRBV28 with TRBJ1-1; 9 bases line up with TRBD1. Trimming took 5 bases from V and 5 from J; bases not matched to a gene: 6. CDR1 is MDHEN and CDR2 is SYDVKM in the germline V gene. The CDR3 covers 14 residues. The CDR3 DNA reads TGTGCCAGCAGTCAACAGGGGGCGTGGACTGAAGCTTTCTTT. Its protein product is CASSQQGAWTEAFF.

CDR3 bases: TGTGCCAGCAAAGGGGCGGAGGTTGCAGATACGCAGTATTTT. This gives the protein CASKGAEVADTQYF. The chain combines TRBV6-5 with TRBJ2-3; TRBD1 or TRBD2 may be the D gene (5 bases each). The germline V gene encodes CDR1 MNHEY and CDR2 SVGAGI. Trimming stripped 7 bases from V and 4 bases from J, with 15 bases between. The CDR3 is 14 residues long.

The chain couples TRBV7-8 to TRBJ1-2; D is perhaps TRBD1 (6 bases). This CDR3 is 13 amino acids long. The germline V gene encodes CDR1 SGHVS and CDR2 FQNEAQ. The V end lost 0 bases, the J end lost 13 bases, and 15 bases lay between the germline ends. The CDR3 DNA reads TGTGCCAGCAGCTTAGCGACCGGACAGCGCTTCACCTTC. It codes for CASSLATGQRFTF.

This clone occurred once. This chain joins TRBV4-3 and TRBJ1-6, with D possibly being TRBD1 (6 bases). Germline-derived CDR1 and CDR2 are LGHNA and YSLEER. CDR3 size: 14 residues. V was pared by 1 base and J by 7 bases, with 8 bases between. The DNA for the CDR3 is TGCGCCAGCAGCCAAGGACAGGAGAATTCACCCCTCCACTTT. This translates into CASSQGQENSPLHF.

There are a few counts of this clone. The rearrangement joins TRBV5-1 to TRBJ2-7; D gene ambiguous. Trimming removed 0 bases from V and 0 bases from J, with 7 bases in between. This CDR3 contains 14 residues. Germline V gene data show CDR1 as SGHRS and CDR2 as YFSETQ. The CDR3 loop is CASSLETLSYEQYF. The CDR3 DNA follows: TGCGCCAGCAGCTTGGAAACCCTCTCCTACGAGCAGTACTTC.

The rearrangement joins TRBV7-3 to TRBJ2-3; a weak D match, TRBD2 (5 bases). The CDR3 covers 14 residues. The ends were cut back, 5 bases at V and 6 bases at J, with 15 bases in the middle. Germline-derived CDR1 and CDR2 are SGHTA and FQGTGA. CDR3 amino acids: CASSARTEQDTQYF. CDR3 DNA: TGTGCCAGCAGCGCTCGGACTGAGCAGGATACGCAGTATTTT.

The chain uses TRBV7-9 and TRBJ1-5; maybe TRBD1 (6 bases). Trimming stripped 4 bases from V and 5 bases from J, with 15 bases between. CDR3 length equals 15 residues. CDR1 SEHNR and CDR2 FQNEAQ come from the germline V gene (reference sequence). CDR3 residues: CASSSGGAIHQPQHF. Written as DNA, the CDR3 is TGTGCCAGCAGCTCGGGGGGGGCCATACATCAGCCCCAGCATTTT.

The sample holds one count of this clone. The V and J genes are TRBV25-1 and TRBJ2-3; D gene uncertain. CDR3 size: 16 residues. Germline lookup yields CDR1 MGHDK and CDR2 SYGVNS. The V end was cut by 4 bases, the J end by 1 base, with 15 bases between. CDR3 DNA sequence: TGTGCCAGCAGTGGATTAGCTTGGGGTCGCACAGATACGCAGTATTTT. Residues: CASSGLAWGRTDTQYF.

The rearrangement joins TRBV7-9 to TRBJ2-6; 12 bases are shared with TRBD1. Trimming at V came to 10 bases and at J to 2 bases, leaving 3 bases not matched to a gene. Germline V gene lookup returns CDR1 SEHNR and CDR2 FQNEAQ (reference sequence). CDR3 length equals 15 residues. The DNA of the CDR3 is TGTGCCACGGGACAGGGGGCAGCTGGGGCCAACGTCCTGACTTTC. Protein product: CATGQGAAGANVLTF.

The chain links TRBV27 to TRBJ2-2; 7 bases fit TRBD1. J was trimmed by 6 bases and V by 9 bases; bases with no gene match: 10. CDR1 MNHEY and CDR2 SMNVEV come from the germline V gene (reference sequence). This CDR3 is 14 amino acids long. In DNA form, the CDR3 reads TGTGCCAGTCGTAGACAGGGTAATCCCGGGGAGCTGTTTTTT. Translation: CASRRQGNPGELFF.

The rearrangement joins TRBV29-1 to TRBJ2-3, with TRBD2 identical over 10 bases. The germline V gene has CDR1 SQVTM and CDR2 ANQGSEA. With V trimmed by 6 bases and J by 3 bases, 9 bases remained unmatched. The length of the CDR3 is 15 residues. DNA for the CDR3: TGCAGCGTCCTTCGAGCGGGGGGGCTGACAGATACGCAGTATTTT. The encoded protein is CSVLRAGGLTDTQYF.

This clone occurred a few times. The chain has TRBV28 and TRBJ1-1; D perhaps matches TRBD1 (6 bases). This CDR3 comprises 14 residues. Trimming pared 6 bases from V and 4 bases from J, leaving 15 bases between. The germline V gene has CDR1 MDHEN and CDR2 SYDVKM. The CDR3 DNA is TGTGCCAGCAGCTCCCCAGGGGAGGGCACTGAAGCTTTCTTT. Residues: CASSSPGEGTEAFF.

The chain combines TRBV7-9 with TRBJ1-4; D unresolved. V lost 2 bases to trimming and J lost 5 bases, with 12 bases between them. CDR1 SEHNR and CDR2 FQNEAQ come from the germline V gene (reference sequence). The CDR3 totals 15 residues. This CDR3 reads CASSLSADLNEKLFF. The CDR3 nucleotides read TGTGCCAGCAGCTTATCGGCGGACTTAAATGAAAAACTGTTTTTT. The full variable domain, with the rest looked up from reference TRBV7-9 and TRBJ1-4, is DTGVSQNPRHKITKRGQNVTFRCDPISEHNRLYWYRQTLGQGPEFLTYFQNEAQLEKSRLLSDRFSAERPKGSFSTLEIQRTEQGDSAMYLCASSLSADLNEKLFFGSGTQLSVL.

The chain employs TRBV27 and TRBJ1-2, with 9 bases fitting TRBD1. Germline loops: CDR1 MNHEY, CDR2 SMNVEV (reference sequence). V lost 0 bases, J lost 6 bases, and 2 bases stayed unmatched. The CDR3 totals 14 residues. CDR3 sequence: CASSLSDRGHGYTF. DNA for the CDR3: TGTGCCAGCAGTTTATCGGACAGGGGCCATGGCTACACCTTC.

The chain is built from TRBV7-2 and TRBJ2-1; 12 nucleotides match TRBD2. The length of the CDR3 is 14 residues. Germline V gene data show CDR1 as SGHTA and CDR2 as FQGNSA. The J segment lost 10 bases and the V segment lost 5 bases, leaving 6 bases of the junction unmatched. The CDR3 spells CASSRRTSGAEQFF. CDR3 bases: TGTGCCAGCAGCCGCAGGACTAGCGGGGCCGAGCAGTTCTTC.

The V call is TRBV5-8, the J call TRBJ2-2, with D tentatively TRBD1 (6 bases). This CDR3 region has 15 residues. V shed 0 bases and J shed 2 bases, with 8 bases lying between them. Germline V CDR1 and CDR2: SGHTS, YDEGEE. CDR3 region: CASSLEGQNTGELFF. The CDR3, as DNA: TGTGCCAGCAGCTTGGAGGGACAAAACACCGGGGAGCTGTTTTTT. Together with reference TRBV5-8 and TRBJ2-2, the CDR3 gives the full variable domain: EAGVTQSPTHLIKTRGQQATLRCSPISGHTSVYWYQQALGLGLQFLLWYDEGEERNRGNFPPRFSGRQFPNYSSELNVNALELEDSALYLCASSLEGQNTGELFFGEGSRLTVL.

The chain employs TRBV6-1 and TRBJ2-2; possible D gene TRBD2, 6 bases. Germline assignment: CDR1 MNHNS and CDR2 SASEGT. V dropped 10 bases and J dropped 3 bases, with 15 bases sitting between them. The CDR3 has 14 residues. The CDR3 coding sequence is TGTGCCACCGTAGCGGCCCTGCACACCGGGGAGCTGTTTTTT. This codes for CATVAALHTGELFF.

The J gene is TRBJ1-6, the V gene TRBV4-1; 9 positions agree with TRBD1. Trimming cost V 0 bases and J 8 bases; bases outside gene matches: 11. The CDR3 extends over 18 amino acids. The germline V gene has CDR1 MGHRA and CDR2 YSYEKL. The CDR3 bases are TGCGCCAGCAGCCAAGATGAAAGACGGGACAGGGCCGATTCACCCCTCCACTTT. Translating gives CASSQDERRDRADSPLHF.

The V call is TRBV7-2, the J call TRBJ2-5, with D perhaps TRBD1 or TRBD2 (5 bases each). Germline V gives CDR1 SGHTA, CDR2 FQGNSA. The V end lost 1 base, the J end lost 5 bases, and 14 bases lay between the germline ends. This CDR3 comprises 15 residues. The CDR3 reads CASSLGLGTGETQYF. CDR3 nucleotide sequence: TGTGCCAGCAGCTTAGGTTTGGGGACGGGGGAGACCCAGTACTTC.

The chain combines TRBV5-8 with TRBJ2-1; 14 bases fit TRBD2. The J segment lost 7 bases and the V segment lost 4 bases, leaving 10 bases of the junction unmatched. The CDR3 extends over 17 amino acids. Germline V gives CDR1 SGHTS, CDR2 YDEGEE. CDR3 DNA: TGTGCCAGCAGCGAACCGACCGGGACTAGCGGGAGAAATGAGCAGTTCTTC. Protein: CASSEPTGTSGRNEQFF.

The J gene is TRBJ2-1, the V gene TRBV19, with D uncertain. This CDR3 spans 14 amino acids. The germline V and J ends were trimmed by 4 bases and 12 bases, with 19 bases remaining between them. From germline, CDR1 is LNHDA and CDR2 SQIVND (reference sequence). The CDR3 DNA sequence: TGTGCCAGTAGTAGCCAGACGTGGATGGGTCGGCAGTTCTTC. Residues: CASSSQTWMGRQFF.